The 21 T cell receptor beta chains reported below all come from one sample, sequenced in a study of cytomegalovirus exposure and HLA in healthy donors. PCR used 60 Vbeta primers and 13 Jbeta primers. TCRdb's table, derived via immunoSEQ multiplex PCR, lists solely in-frame clones and lacks some. The sample gives some 270,000 clones, roughly 80% of which show up once; more than 0.3% is in the top ten. Input material: PBMCs. These receptors were collected from a girl aged 2 to 10 in good health and CMV-seronegative.

The J gene is TRBJ2-1, the V gene TRBV14; TRBD2 matches 9 bases. Germline CDR1 and CDR2: SGHDN and FVKESK. CDR3 size: 15 residues. With 3 bases clipped from V and 4 bases from J, the junction kept 4 bases outside the gene matches. CDR3 sequence (DNA): TGTGCCAGCAGCCATCGGCGGGGGGGGTACAATGAGCAGTTCTTC. Its protein product is CASSHRRGGYNEQFF.

The chain couples TRBV14 to TRBJ1-1; D may be TRBD1 (6 bases). From germline, CDR1 is SGHDN and CDR2 FVKESK. The CDR3 spans 14 residues. V lost 4 bases to trimming and J lost 1 base, with 10 bases between them. The CDR3: CASSPLGGNTEAFF. As DNA, the CDR3 is TGTGCCAGCAGCCCGTTAGGGGGGAACACTGAAGCTTTCTTT.

CDR3 loop: CASSESRYEQYF. The CDR3 bases are TGTGCCAGCAGCGAGAGTCGATACGAGCAGTACTTC. The V and J genes are TRBV28 and TRBJ2-7; no reliable D call. Germline V gene lookup returns CDR1 MDHEN and CDR2 SYDVKM. Trimming shortened V by 6 bases and J by 4 bases, and 10 bases separated the two germline ends. The CDR3 loop spans 12 amino acids.

This clone was recorded once. Mismatch with germline at one junction end may stem from a read error. The chain carries TRBV27 and TRBJ2-7; tentatively, D is TRBD1 (5 bases). This CDR3 spans 13 amino acids. Germline V lookup: CDR1 MNHEY, CDR2 SMNVEV (reference sequence). The CDR3 DNA reads TGTGTCAGCAGTTTTAGGGGAACGTACGAGCAGTACTTC. Translated: CVSSFRGTYEQYF.

The genes are TRBV5-1 and TRBJ2-1, with 8 nucleotides matching TRBD2. The length of the CDR3 is 15 residues. V was clipped by 4 bases and J by 4 bases; unmatched bases: 7. CDR1 SGHRS and CDR2 YFSETQ come from the germline V gene. CDR3 nucleotides: TGCGCCAGCAGCCCGGGGGGGACTAGTTACAATGAGCAGTTCTTC. Its translation: CASSPGGTSYNEQFF.

The V and J genes are TRBV28 and TRBJ1-6; no definite D call. CDR1 MDHEN and CDR2 SYDVKM come from the germline V gene. The CDR3 consists of 14 residues. Trimming stripped 8 bases from V and 3 bases from J, with 11 bases between. The CDR3: CASVGGLYNSPLHF. The CDR3 coding sequence is TGTGCCAGCGTTGGAGGGCTCTATAATTCACCCCTCCACTTT.

This sequence joins TRBV6-1 and TRBJ2-3; 8 bases are a match to TRBD2. CDR1 and CDR2 from the germline V gene are MNHNS and SASEGT. With V trimmed by 7 bases and J by 6 bases, 12 bases remained unmatched. The CDR3 has 15 residues. Here the CDR3 DNA reads TGTGCCAGCACCGCCGGGAGGGGTGGTTGGGATACGCAGTATTTT. It codes for CASTAGRGGWDTQYF.

CDR3 protein: CASSPTTGRSTYEQYF. The CDR3 DNA reads as TGTGCCAGTAGCCCGACGACAGGGAGGAGTACCTACGAGCAGTACTTC. This chain connects TRBV19 to TRBJ2-7; D is possibly TRBD1 (7 bases). Looked up from germline, CDR1 is LNHDA and CDR2 is SQIVND (reference sequence). Trimming took off 6 bases at V and 2 bases at J, with 20 bases between the two ends. The CDR3 consists of 16 residues.

The J gene is TRBJ2-7, the V gene TRBV28, with 8 bases matching TRBD2. Unmatched junction bases numbered 14, after V lost 5 bases and J lost 5 bases. The germline gives CDR1 MDHEN, CDR2 SYDVKM. CDR3 length: 16 amino acids. The chain's CDR3 is CASSVGGRGGGNEQYF. In DNA, the CDR3 is TGTGCCAGCAGTGTGGGGGGGAGGGGCGGGGGGAACGAGCAGTACTTC.

The chain combines TRBV28 with TRBJ2-7; D gene ambiguous. This CDR3 has 14 residues. Germline assignment: CDR1 MDHEN and CDR2 SYDVKM. The V end lost 5 bases, the J end lost 6 bases, and 17 bases lay between the germline ends. In DNA, the CDR3 is TGTGCCAGCAGTCCACCATTTCGGGTTCCCGAGCAGTACTTC. Its translation: CASSPPFRVPEQYF. Complete variable domain (other parts from reference TRBV28 and TRBJ2-7): DVKVTQSSRYLVKRTGEKVFLECVQDMDHENMFWYRQDPGLGLRLIYFSYDVKMKEKGDIPEGYSVSREKKERFSLILESASTNQTSMYLCASSPPFRVPEQYFGPGTRLTVT.

The rearrangement links TRBV27 to TRBJ2-5; 7 positions agree with TRBD2. The assigned J gene may be wrong: the sequence end matches TRBJ2-7 better. The CDR3 extends over 16 amino acids. Germline-derived CDR1 and CDR2 are MNHEY and SMNVEV (reference sequence). CDR3 bases: TGTGCCAGCAAATCCCGAAACTCGGGAGGCGCCTACGAGCAGTACTTC. It translates to CASKSRNSGGAYEQYF.

V and J are TRBV7-6 and TRBJ2-5; 10 nucleotides align to TRBD2. This CDR3 contains 14 residues. Germline V gene data show CDR1 as SGHVS and CDR2 as FNYEAQ. V trimming: 10 bases; J trimming: 3 bases; junction bases outside the gene matches: 8. The CDR3 DNA is TGTGCCACCTCGGGGCTAGCGGGGGAAGAGACCCAGTACTTC. It yields the protein CATSGLAGEETQYF.

The rearrangement links TRBV6-5 to TRBJ1-6; D ambiguous. Germline assignment: CDR1 MNHEY and CDR2 SVGAGI. The CDR3 sequence is 14 residues long. The V end lost 4 bases, the J end lost 9 bases, and 13 bases lay between the germline ends. In DNA, the CDR3 is TGTGCCAGCAGTTCCCGCGGGTTTAGTTCACCCCTCCACTTT. Amino acid sequence: CASSSRGFSSPLHF.

This clone has just one count. The chain has TRBV6-6 and TRBJ2-1; 11 positions agree with TRBD2. Trimming at V came to 4 bases and at J to 6 bases, leaving 5 bases not matched to a gene. Germline loops: CDR1 MNHNY, CDR2 SVGAGI (reference sequence). The CDR3 has 15 amino acids. The CDR3 DNA sequence: TGTGCCAGCAGTTTAGCGGGGGGGCCTCCCAATGAGCAGTTCTTC. Translated: CASSLAGGPPNEQFF.

V and J are TRBV2 and TRBJ2-7, with D tentatively TRBD2 (5 bases). Looked up from germline, CDR1 is SNHLY and CDR2 is FYNNEI. There are 12 residues in the CDR3. V lost 7 bases and J 0 bases, leaving 7 bases between the germline ends. CDR3 protein: CASTGSSYEQYF. CDR3 DNA: TGTGCCAGCACGGGGAGCTCCTACGAGCAGTACTTC.

The rearrangement uses TRBV7-8 and TRBJ2-1, with D perhaps TRBD2 (7 bases). The germline V and J ends were trimmed by 5 bases and 2 bases, with 13 bases remaining between them. CDR1 and CDR2 (germline): SGHVS, FQNEAQ. There are 15 residues in the CDR3. As DNA, the CDR3 is TGTGCCAGCAGCGGGGGGGGCGCCGCCTACAATGAGCAGTTCTTC. It yields the protein CASSGGGAAYNEQFF.

The V gene is TRBV28, the J gene TRBJ2-1; 8 bases match TRBD2. After removal of 5 bases from V and 7 bases from J, the junction contained 4 bases not matched to a gene. Germline assignment: CDR1 MDHEN and CDR2 SYDVKM. The CDR3 spans 13 residues. The CDR3 region has the DNA TGTGCCAGCAGTGGGACTAGTCTAAATGAGCAGTTCTTC. Protein: CASSGTSLNEQFF.

The chain joins TRBV11-1 to TRBJ2-3; weak D call: TRBD1 (5 bases). The CDR3 loop spans 18 amino acids. The germline V gene has CDR1 SGHAT and CDR2 FQDESV (reference sequence). The V and J ends lost 2 bases and 2 bases respectively, with 20 bases between them. The CDR3 nucleotides are TGTGCCAGCAGCTTAAAATCCCCCTTCGCAGGGCTCACAGATACGCAGTATTTT. This gives the protein CASSLKSPFAGLTDTQYF.

This clone has only one observation. The chain employs TRBV6-5 and TRBJ1-5, with a tentative D call TRBD1 (5 bases). From germline, CDR1 is MNHEY and CDR2 SVGAGI. Trimming pared 4 bases from V and 7 bases from J, leaving 17 bases between. CDR3 length: 15 residues. The CDR3 DNA follows: TGTGCCAGCAGTTTCAAGCTTCCGGAGGGGCAGCCCCAGCATTTT. Translation gives CASSFKLPEGQPQHF.

This clone was seen a few times. At one end, the junction sequence differs from germline, possibly due to a read error. The V gene is TRBV20-1, the J gene TRBJ1-2; D remains ambiguous. The CDR3 is made up of 9 amino acids. Germline lookup yields CDR1 DFQATT and CDR2 SNEGSKA (reference sequence). The CDR3 DNA is TGTTCGGTTAACTATGGCTACACCTTC. It codes for CSVNYGYTF.

The gene calls are TRBV19 and TRBJ1-2; possibly TRBD1 for D (5 bases). The CDR3 is 13 residues long. Per germline, CDR1 LNHDA and CDR2 SQIVND (reference sequence). The ends were cut back, 5 bases at V and 3 bases at J, with 10 bases in the middle. The CDR3 reads CASSVDTDYGYTF. CDR3 nucleotides: TGTGCCAGTAGTGTGGACACCGACTATGGCTACACCTTC. Supplemented by reference TRBV19 and TRBJ1-2, the full variable domain reads DGGITQSPKYLFRKEGQNVTLSCEQNLNHDAMYWYRQDPGQGLRLIYYSQIVNDFQKGDIAEGYSVSREKKESFPLTVTSAQKNPTAFYLCASSVDTDYGYTFGSGTRLTVV.